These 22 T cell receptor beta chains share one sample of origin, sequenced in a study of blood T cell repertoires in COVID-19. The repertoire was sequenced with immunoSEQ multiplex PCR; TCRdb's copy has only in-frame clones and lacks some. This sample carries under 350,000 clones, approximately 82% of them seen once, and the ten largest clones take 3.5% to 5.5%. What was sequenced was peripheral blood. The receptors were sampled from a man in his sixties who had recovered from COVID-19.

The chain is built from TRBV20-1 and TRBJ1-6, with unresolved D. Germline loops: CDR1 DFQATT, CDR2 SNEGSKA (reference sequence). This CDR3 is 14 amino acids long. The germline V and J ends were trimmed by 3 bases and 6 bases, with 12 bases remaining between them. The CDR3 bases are TGCAGTGCTAGTTCCGGGGATATTAATTCACCCCTCCACTTT. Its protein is CSASSGDINSPLHF.

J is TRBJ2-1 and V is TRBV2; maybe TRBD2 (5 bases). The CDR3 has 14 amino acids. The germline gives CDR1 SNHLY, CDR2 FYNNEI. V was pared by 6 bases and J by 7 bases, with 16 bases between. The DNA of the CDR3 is TGTGCCAGCAGCCCAAAACTAGTCCGGAATGAGCAGTTCTTC. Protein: CASSPKLVRNEQFF.

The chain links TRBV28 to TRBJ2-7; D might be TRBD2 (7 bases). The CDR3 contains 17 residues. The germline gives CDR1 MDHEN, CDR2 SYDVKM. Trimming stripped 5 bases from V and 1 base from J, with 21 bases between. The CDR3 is CASSTYGRGALSYEQYF. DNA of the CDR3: TGTGCCAGCAGTACCTATGGTCGGGGGGCGTTGTCCTACGAGCAGTACTTC.

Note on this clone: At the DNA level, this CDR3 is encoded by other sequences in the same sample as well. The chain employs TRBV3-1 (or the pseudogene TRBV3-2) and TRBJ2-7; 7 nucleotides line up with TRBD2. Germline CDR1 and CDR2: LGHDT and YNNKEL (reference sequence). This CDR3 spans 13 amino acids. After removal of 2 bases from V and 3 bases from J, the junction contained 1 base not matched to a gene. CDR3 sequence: CASSQLAGYEQYF. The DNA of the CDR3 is TGTGCCAGCAGCCAATTAGCGGGCTACGAGCAGTACTTC.

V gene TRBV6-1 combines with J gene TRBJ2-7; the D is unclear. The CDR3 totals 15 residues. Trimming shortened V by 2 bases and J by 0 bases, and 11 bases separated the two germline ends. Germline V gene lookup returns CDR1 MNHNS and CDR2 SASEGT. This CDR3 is CASSEWARASYEQYF. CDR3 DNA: TGTGCCAGCAGTGAATGGGCCAGAGCCTCCTACGAGCAGTACTTC.

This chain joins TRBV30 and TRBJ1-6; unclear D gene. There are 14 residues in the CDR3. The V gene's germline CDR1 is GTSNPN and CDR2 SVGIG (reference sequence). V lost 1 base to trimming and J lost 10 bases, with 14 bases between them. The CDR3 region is CAWSERASSSPLHF. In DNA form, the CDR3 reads TGTGCCTGGAGTGAAAGAGCATCAAGCTCACCCCTCCACTTT.

Here the CDR3 reads CASNSGQARIEKLFF. The CDR3 DNA reads as TGTGCCAGCAATTCGGGACAGGCGAGGATTGAAAAACTGTTTTTT. The chain employs TRBV6-5 and TRBJ1-4, with TRBD1 matching over 8 bases. There are 15 residues in the CDR3. CDR1 is MNHEY and CDR2 is SVGAGI in the germline V gene. With 7 bases clipped from V and 7 bases from J, the junction kept 11 bases outside the gene matches.

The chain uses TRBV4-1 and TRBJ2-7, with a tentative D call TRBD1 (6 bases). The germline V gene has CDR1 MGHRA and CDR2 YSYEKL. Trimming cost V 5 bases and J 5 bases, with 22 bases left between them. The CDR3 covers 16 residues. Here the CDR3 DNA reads TGCGCCAGCAGCTACAAGGGGGACACTGGGCTTCACGAGCAGTACTTC. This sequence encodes CASSYKGDTGLHEQYF.

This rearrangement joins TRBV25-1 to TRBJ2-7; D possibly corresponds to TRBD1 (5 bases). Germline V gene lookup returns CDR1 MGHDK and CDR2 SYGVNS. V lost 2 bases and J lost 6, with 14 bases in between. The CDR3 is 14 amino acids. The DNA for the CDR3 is TGTGCCAGCAGTGAAGACGCCGCTAGGGGCGAGCAGTACTTC. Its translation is CASSEDAARGEQYF.

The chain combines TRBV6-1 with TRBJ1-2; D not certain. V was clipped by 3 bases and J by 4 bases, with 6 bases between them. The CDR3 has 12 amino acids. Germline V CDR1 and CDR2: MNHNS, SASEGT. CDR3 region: CASSETGYGYTF. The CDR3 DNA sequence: TGTGCCAGCAGTGAGACTGGCTATGGCTACACCTTC.

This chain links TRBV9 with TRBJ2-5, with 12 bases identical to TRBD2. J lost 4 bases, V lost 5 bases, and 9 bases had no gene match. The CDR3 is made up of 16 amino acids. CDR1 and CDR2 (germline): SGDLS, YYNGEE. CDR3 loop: CASSHRTSGVGETQYF. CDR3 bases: TGTGCCAGCAGTCACCGGACTAGCGGGGTAGGAGAGACCCAGTACTTC.

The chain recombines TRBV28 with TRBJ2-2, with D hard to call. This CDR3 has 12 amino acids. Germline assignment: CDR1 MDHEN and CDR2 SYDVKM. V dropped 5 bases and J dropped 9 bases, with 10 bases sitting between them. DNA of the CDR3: TGTGCCAGCAGTCCACTTATACGGGAGCTGTTTTTT. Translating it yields CASSPLIRELFF. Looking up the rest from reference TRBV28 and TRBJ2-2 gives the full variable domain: DVKVTQSSRYLVKRTGEKVFLECVQDMDHENMFWYRQDPGLGLRLIYFSYDVKMKEKGDIPEGYSVSREKKERFSLILESASTNQTSMYLCASSPLIRELFFGEGSRLTVL.

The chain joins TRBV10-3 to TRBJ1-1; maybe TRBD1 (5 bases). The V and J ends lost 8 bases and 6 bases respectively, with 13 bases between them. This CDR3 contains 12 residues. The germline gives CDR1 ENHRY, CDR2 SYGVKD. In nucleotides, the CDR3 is TGTGCCATCTCCCCGGGGGGACCTGAAGCTTTCTTT. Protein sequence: CAISPGGPEAFF.

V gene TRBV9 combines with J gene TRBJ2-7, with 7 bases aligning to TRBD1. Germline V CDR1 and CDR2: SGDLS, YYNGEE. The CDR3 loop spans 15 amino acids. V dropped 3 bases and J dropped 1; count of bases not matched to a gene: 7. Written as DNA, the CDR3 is TGTGCCAGCAGCGAGCAGGGGGATCCTTCCTACGAGCAGTACTTC. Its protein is CASSEQGDPSYEQYF.

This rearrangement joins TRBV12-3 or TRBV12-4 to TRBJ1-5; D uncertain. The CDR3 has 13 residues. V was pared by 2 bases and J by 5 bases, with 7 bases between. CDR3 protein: CASSLLSHQPQHF. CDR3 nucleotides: TGTGCCAGCAGTTTATTGAGTCATCAGCCCCAGCATTTT.

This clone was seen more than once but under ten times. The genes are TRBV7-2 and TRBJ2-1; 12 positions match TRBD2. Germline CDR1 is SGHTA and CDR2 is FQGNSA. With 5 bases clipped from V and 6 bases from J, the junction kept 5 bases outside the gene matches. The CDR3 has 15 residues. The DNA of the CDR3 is TGTGCCAGCAGCAAAACTAGCGGGGGGTCCAATGAGCAGTTCTTC. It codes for CASSKTSGGSNEQFF. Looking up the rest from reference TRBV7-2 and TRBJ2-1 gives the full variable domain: GAGVSQSPSNKVTEKGKDVELRCDPISGHTALYWYRQSLGQGLEFLIYFQGNSAPDKSGLPSDRFSAERTGGSVSTLTIQRTQQEDSAVYLCASSKTSGGSNEQFFGPGTRLTVL.

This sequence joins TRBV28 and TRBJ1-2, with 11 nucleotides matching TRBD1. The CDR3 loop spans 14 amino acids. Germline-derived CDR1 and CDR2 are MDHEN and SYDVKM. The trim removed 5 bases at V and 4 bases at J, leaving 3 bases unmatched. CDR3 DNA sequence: TGTGCCAGCAGTACGGACAGGGGGCTCTATGGCTACACCTTC. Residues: CASSTDRGLYGYTF.

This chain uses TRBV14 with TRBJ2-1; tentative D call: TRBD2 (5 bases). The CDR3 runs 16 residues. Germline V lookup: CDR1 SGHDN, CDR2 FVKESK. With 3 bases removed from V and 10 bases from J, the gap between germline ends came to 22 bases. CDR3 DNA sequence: TGTGCCAGCAGCCATCCGGGGTTTGCGGGCGATGTAGAGCAGTTCTTC. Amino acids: CASSHPGFAGDVEQFF.

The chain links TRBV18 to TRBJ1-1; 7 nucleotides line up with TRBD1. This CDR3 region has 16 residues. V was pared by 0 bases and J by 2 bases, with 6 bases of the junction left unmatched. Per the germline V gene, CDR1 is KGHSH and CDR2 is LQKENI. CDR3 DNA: TGTGCCAGCTCACCACCGAATCACAGGGGCAACACTGAAGCTTTCTTT. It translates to CASSPPNHRGNTEAFF.

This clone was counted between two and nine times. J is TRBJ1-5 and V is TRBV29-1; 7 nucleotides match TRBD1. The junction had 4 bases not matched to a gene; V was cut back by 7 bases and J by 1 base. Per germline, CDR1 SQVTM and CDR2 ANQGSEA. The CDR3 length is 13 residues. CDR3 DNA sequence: TGCAGCGCAATGACAGGGAGCAATCAGCCCCAGCATTTT. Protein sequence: CSAMTGSNQPQHF.

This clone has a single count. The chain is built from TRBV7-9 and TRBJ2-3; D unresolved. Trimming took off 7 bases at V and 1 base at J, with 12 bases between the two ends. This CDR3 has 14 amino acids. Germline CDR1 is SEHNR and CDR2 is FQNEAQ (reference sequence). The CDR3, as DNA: TGTGCCAGCATCCCCCCGGGTGGCACAGATACGCAGTATTTT. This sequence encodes CASIPPGGTDTQYF.

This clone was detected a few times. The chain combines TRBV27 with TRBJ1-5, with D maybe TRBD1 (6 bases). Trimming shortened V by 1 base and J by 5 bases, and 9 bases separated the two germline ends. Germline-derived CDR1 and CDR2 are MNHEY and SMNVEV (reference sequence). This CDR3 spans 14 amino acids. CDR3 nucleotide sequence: TGTGCCAGCAGTTTATGGGCAGGGGATCAGCCCCAGCATTTT. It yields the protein CASSLWAGDQPQHF.